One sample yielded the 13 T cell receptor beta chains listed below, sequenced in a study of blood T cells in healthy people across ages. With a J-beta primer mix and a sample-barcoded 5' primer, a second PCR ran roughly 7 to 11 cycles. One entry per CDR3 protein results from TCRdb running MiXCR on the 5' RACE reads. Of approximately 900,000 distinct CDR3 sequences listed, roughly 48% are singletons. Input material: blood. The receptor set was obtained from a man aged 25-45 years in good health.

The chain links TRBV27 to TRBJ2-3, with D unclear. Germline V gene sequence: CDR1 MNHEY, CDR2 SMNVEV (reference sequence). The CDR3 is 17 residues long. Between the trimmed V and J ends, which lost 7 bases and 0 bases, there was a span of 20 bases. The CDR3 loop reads CASTPDILQLSTDTQYF. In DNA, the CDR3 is TGTGCCAGCACCCCAGACATTTTACAGTTGAGCACAGATACGCAGTATTTT.

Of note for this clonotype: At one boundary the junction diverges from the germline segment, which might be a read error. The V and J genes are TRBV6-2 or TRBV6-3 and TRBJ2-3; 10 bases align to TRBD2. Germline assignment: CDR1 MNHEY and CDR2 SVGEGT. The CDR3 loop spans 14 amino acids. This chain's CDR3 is CAGRGLAVTDTQYF. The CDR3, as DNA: TGTGCCGGCAGAGGACTAGCGGTCACAGATACGCAGTATTTT.

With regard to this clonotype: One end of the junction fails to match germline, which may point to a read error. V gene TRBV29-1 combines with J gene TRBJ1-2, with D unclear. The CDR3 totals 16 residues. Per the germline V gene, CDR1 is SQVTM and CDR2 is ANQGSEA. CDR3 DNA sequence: TGCAGCGTTGAAGGACCCCCCGCCAGGCGGTCTAATGGCTACAACTTC. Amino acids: CSVEGPPARRSNGYNF.

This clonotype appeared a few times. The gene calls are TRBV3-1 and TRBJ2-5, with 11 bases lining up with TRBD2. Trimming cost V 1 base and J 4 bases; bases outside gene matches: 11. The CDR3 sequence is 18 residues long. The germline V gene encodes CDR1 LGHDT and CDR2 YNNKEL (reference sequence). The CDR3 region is CASSQVIAGGPVAETQYF. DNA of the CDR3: TGTGCCAGCAGCCAAGTTATAGCGGGGGGGCCAGTCGCAGAGACCCAGTACTTC.

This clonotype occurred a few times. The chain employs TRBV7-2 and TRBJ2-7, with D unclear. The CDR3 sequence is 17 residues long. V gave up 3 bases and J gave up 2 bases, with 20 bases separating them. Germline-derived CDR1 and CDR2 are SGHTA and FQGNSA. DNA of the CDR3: TGTGCCAGCAGCTTCGCCTCGGGCCAGCGCCCCCCCTACGAGCAGTACTTC. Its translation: CASSFASGQRPPYEQYF.

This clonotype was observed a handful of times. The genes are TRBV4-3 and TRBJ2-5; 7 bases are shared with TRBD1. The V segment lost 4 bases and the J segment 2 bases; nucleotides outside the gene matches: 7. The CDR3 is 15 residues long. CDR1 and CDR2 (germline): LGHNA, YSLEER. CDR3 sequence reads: CASSPMTGPQETQYF. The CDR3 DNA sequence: TGCGCCAGCAGCCCTATGACAGGGCCGCAAGAGACCCAGTACTTC.

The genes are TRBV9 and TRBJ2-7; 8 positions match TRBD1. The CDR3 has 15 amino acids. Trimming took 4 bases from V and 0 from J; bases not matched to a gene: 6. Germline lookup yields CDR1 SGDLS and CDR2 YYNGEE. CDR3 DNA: TGTGCCAGCAGCCCCCGGGACAGGAGCTCCTACGAGCAGTACTTC. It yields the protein CASSPRDRSSYEQYF.

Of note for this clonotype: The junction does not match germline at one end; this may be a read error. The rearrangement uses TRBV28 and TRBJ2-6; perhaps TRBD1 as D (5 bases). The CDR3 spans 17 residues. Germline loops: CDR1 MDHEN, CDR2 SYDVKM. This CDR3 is CASSLTIGVGGATVLTF. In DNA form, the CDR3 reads TGTGCCAGCAGTTTAACGATCGGAGTGGGTGGGGCCACCGTCCTGACTTTC.

Here the CDR3 DNA reads TGTGCCAGCAGTTCGGCTTATAACAGGGCTGGAGCTTTCTTT. As protein: CASSSAYNRAGAFF. This chain connects TRBV6-5 to TRBJ1-1, with TRBD1 as a possible D gene (6 bases). The germline V gene has CDR1 MNHEY and CDR2 SVGAGI. Trimming removed 4 bases at V and 10 bases at J, with 19 bases between. This CDR3 is built from 14 residues.

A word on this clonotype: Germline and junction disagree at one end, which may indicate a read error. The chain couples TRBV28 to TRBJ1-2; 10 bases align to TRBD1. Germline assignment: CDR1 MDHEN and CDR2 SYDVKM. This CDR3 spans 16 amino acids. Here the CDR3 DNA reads TGTGCCCGCAGTTCCCGGGACAGGGGCCCTATCTATGGCTACACCTTC. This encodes CARSSRDRGPIYGYTF.

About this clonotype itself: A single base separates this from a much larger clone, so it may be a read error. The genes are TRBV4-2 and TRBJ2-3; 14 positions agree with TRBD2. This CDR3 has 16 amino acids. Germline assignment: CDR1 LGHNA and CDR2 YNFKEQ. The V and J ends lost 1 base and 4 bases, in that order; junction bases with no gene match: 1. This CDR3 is CASSQGTSGGPDTQYF. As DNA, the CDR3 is TGTGCCAGCAGCCAAGGGACTAGCGGGGGGCCAGATACGCAGTATTTT.

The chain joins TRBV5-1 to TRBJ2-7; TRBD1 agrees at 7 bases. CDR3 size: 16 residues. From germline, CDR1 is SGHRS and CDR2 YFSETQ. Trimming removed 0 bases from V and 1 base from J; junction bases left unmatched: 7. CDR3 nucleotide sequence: TGCGCCAGCAGCTTGGGGACAGGCATGGGATCCTACGAGCAGTACTTC. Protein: CASSLGTGMGSYEQYF.

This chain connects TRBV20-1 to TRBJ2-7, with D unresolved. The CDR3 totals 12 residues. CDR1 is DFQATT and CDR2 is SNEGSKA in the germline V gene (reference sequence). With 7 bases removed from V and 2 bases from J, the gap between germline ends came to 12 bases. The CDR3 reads CSGLFLTYEQYF. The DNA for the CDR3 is TGCAGTGGTCTTTTCCTAACCTACGAGCAGTACTTC.